One and the same sample provided the 7 T cell receptor beta chains below, sequenced in a study of cytomegalovirus exposure and HLA in healthy donors. PCR employed 60 Vbeta and 13 Jbeta primers. Clones were read by immunoSEQ multiplex PCR, and TCRdb kept only the in-frame ones, dropping some. The table shows 200,000 or so clones, with less than 85% occurring only once. Sequenced material: PBMCs. The receptors stem from a man between 18 and 35 years old in good health and CMV-seronegative.

The chain employs TRBV6-1 and TRBJ1-2; D gene uncertain. V was clipped by 4 bases and J by 6 bases, with 9 bases between them. This CDR3 contains 12 residues. The germline gives CDR1 MNHNS, CDR2 SASEGT. The CDR3 bases are TGTGCCAGCAGTGCACGGAGAAATGGCTACACCTTC. This gives the protein CASSARRNGYTF.

The chain has TRBV19 and TRBJ2-2; 13 nucleotides line up with TRBD2. CDR3 size: 19 residues. V was clipped by 3 bases and J by 6 bases; unmatched bases: 13. CDR1 is LNHDA and CDR2 is SQIVND in the germline V gene (reference sequence). Written as DNA, the CDR3 is TGTGCCAGTAGTATCCCTACCCTAGGACTAGCGGGAGTACCCGGGGAGCTGTTTTTT. This sequence encodes CASSIPTLGLAGVPGELFF.

This clone was recorded only once. The chain has TRBV30 and TRBJ2-1, with 12 bases fitting TRBD2. CDR3 size: 14 residues. The germline V gene has CDR1 GTSNPN and CDR2 SVGIG (reference sequence). V shed 5 bases and J 10 bases; nucleotides not matched to a gene: 9. This CDR3 is CAWVGLAGTGEQFF. The CDR3 DNA follows: TGTGCCTGGGTAGGACTAGCGGGAACAGGGGAGCAGTTCTTC. The entire variable domain, with the rest obtained from reference TRBV30 and TRBJ2-1, is as follows: SQTIHQWPATLVQPVGSPLSLECTVEGTSNPNLYWYRQAAGRGLQLLFYSVGIGQISSEVPQNLSASRPQDRQFILSSKKLLLSDSGFYLCAWVGLAGTGEQFFGPGTRLTVL.

Concerning this clone itself: The sample holds other DNA sequences that translate to the same CDR3. The chain has TRBV2 and TRBJ1-2; no clear D. Germline values: CDR1 SNHLY, CDR2 FYNNEI. Trimming cost V 8 bases and J 2 bases, with 9 bases left between them. The CDR3 sequence is 12 residues long. The CDR3 region is CASAARNYGYTF. The CDR3 region has the DNA TGTGCCAGCGCGGCCCGGAACTATGGCTACACCTTC.

The rearrangement joins TRBV21-1 to TRBJ1-2; TRBD1, the table's D call, lacks a check against the DNA. TRBV21-1 is labeled a pseudogene. CDR3 size: 15 residues. CDR3 sequence reads: CASSKQGSANYGYTF. The CDR3 DNA reads TGTGCCAGCAGCAAGCAGGGATCAGCTAACTATGGCTACACCTTC.

This clone was seen only a few times. The J gene is TRBJ1-6, the V gene TRBV2; 9 bases line up with TRBD1. Trimming took 10 bases from V and 8 from J; bases not matched to a gene: 6. Germline CDR1 is SNHLY and CDR2 is FYNNEI. The CDR3 contains 13 residues. DNA of the CDR3: TGTGCCATCGCCCGGGACAGGGATTCACCCCTCCACTTT. Its translation: CAIARDRDSPLHF.

V is TRBV18 and J is TRBJ2-5; D uncertain. The CDR3 has 14 amino acids. In germline, CDR1 is KGHSH, CDR2 LQKENI. Trimming took 0 bases from V and 1 from J, leaving 6 bases between them. CDR3 region: CASSPPYGQETQYF. The CDR3, as DNA: TGTGCCAGCTCACCACCGTACGGCCAAGAGACCCAGTACTTC.